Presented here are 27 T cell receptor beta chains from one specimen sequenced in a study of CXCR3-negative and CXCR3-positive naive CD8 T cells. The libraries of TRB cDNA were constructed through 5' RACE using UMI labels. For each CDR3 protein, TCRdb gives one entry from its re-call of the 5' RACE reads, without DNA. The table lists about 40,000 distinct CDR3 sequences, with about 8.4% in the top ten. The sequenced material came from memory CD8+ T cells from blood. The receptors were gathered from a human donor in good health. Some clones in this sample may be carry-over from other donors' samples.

The CDR3 here is CASSYSNVALTGSYEQYF. This chain connects TRBV6-2 or TRBV6-3 to TRBJ2-7; TCRdb's D gene call, TRBD2, goes unchecked for lack of DNA. The CDR3 spans 18 residues. From germline, CDR1 is MNHEY and CDR2 SVGEGT.

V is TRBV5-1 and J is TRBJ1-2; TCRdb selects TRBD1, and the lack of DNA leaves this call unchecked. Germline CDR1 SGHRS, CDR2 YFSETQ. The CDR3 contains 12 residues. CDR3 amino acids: CASSLTSGDHTF. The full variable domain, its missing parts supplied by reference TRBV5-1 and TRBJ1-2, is KAGVTQTPRYLIKTRGQQVTLSCSPISGHRSVSWYQQTPGQGLQFLFEYFSETQRNKGNFPGRFSGRQFSNSRSEMNVSTLELGDSALYLCASSLTSGDHTFGSGTRLTVV.

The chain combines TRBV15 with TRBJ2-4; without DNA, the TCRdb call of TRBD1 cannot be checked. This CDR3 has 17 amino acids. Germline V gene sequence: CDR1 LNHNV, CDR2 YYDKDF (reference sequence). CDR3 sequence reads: CATSKPGTGQAKNIQYF.

The CDR3 spells CASSLPRGGSSTETQYF. The chain has TRBV7-9 and TRBJ2-3; TCRdb names TRBD1, which stays unverified in the absence of DNA. The CDR3 is made up of 17 amino acids. Looked up from germline, CDR1 is SEHNR and CDR2 is FQNEAQ (reference sequence).

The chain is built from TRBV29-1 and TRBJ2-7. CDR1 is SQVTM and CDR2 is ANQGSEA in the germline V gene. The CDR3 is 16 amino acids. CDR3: CSVEEVGSQSSYEQYF.

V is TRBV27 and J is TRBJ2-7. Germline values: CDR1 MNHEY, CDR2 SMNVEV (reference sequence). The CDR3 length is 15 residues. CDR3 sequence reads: CASSSNLGRHYEQYF.

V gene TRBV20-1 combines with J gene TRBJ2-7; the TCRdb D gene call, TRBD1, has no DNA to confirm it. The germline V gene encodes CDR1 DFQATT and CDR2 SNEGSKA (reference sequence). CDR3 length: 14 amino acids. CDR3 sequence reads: CSGDSDRVAYEQYF.

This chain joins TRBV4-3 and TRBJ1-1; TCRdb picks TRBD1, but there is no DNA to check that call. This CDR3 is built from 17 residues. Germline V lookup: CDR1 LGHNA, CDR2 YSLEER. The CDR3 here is CASSQDQFGAVNTEAFF.

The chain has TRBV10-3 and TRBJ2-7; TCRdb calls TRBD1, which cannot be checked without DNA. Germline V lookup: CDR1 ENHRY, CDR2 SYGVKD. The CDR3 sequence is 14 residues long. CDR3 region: CAISESTGADEQYF.

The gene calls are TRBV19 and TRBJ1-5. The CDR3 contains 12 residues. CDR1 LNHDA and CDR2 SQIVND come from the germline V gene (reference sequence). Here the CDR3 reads CASTTGNQPQHF. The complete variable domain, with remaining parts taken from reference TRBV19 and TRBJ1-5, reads DGGITQSPKYLFRKEGQNVTLSCEQNLNHDAMYWYRQDPGQGLRLIYYSQIVNDFQKGDIAEGYSVSREKKESFPLTVTSAQKNPTAFYLCASTTGNQPQHFGDGTRLSIL.

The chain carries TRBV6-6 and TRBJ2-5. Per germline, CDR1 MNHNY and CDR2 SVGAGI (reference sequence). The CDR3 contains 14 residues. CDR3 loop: CASSYAAGWETQYF.

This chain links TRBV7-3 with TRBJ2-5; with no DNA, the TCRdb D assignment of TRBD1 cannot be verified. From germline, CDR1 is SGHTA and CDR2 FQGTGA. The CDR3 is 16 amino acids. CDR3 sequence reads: CASSLGGQGLGETQYF.

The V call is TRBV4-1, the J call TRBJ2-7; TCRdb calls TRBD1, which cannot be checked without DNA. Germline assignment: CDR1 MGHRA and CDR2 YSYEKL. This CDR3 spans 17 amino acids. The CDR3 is CASSQGVGGRVAYEQYF.

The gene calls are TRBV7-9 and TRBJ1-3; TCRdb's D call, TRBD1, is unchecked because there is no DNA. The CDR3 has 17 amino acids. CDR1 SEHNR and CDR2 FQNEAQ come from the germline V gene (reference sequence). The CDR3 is CASSPRDGGTPGNTIYF.

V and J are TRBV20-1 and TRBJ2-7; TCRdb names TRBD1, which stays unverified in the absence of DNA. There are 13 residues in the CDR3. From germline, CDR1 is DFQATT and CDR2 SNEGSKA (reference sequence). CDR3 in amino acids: CSASGDRDYEQYF.

The CDR3 protein is CASSQESGAYNEQFF. This chain links TRBV12-3 or TRBV12-4 with TRBJ2-1; no DNA is available, so the TRBD2 call from TCRdb remains unchecked. The CDR3 sequence is 15 residues long.

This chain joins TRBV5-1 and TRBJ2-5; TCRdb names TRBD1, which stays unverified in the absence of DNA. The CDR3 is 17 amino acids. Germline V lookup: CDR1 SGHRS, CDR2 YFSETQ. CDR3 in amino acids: CASSVGQGGGYQETQYF.

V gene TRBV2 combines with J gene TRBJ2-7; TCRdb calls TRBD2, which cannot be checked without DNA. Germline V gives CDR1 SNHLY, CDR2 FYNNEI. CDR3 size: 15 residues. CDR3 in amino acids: CASSEARLGGYEQYF. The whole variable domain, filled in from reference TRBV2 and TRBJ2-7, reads EPEVTQTPSHQVTQMGQEVILRCVPISNHLYFYWYRQILGQKVEFLVSFYNNEISEKSEIFDDQFSVERPDGSNFTLKIRSTKLEDSAMYFCASSEARLGGYEQYFGPGTRLTVT.

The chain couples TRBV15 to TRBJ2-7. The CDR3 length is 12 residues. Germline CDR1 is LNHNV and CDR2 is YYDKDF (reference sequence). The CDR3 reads CATSKWTYEQYF.

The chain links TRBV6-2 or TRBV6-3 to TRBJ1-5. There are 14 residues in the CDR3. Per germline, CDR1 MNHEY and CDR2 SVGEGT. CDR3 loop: CASSYSEGSQPQHF.

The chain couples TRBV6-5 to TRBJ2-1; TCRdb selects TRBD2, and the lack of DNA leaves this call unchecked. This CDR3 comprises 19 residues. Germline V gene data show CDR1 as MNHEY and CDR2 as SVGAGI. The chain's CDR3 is CASSYSIGGRVDDNNEQFF.

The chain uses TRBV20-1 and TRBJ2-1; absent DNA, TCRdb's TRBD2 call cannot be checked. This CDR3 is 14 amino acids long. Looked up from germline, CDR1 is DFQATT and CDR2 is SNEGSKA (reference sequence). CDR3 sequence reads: CSASGLAGYNEQFF.

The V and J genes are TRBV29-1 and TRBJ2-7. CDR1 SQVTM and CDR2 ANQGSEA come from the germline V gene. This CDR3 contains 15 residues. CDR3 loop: CSVERVLDGSYEQYF.

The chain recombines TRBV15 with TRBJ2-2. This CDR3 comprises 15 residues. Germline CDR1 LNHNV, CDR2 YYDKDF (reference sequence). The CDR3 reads CATSPDQENTGELFF.

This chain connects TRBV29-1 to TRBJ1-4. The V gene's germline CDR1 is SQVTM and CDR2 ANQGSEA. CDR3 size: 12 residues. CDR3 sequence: CSDRALGGKLFF.

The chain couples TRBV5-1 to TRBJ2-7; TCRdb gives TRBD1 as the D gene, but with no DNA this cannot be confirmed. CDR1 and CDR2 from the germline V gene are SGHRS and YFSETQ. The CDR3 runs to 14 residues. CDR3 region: CASSEGGLRYEQYF.

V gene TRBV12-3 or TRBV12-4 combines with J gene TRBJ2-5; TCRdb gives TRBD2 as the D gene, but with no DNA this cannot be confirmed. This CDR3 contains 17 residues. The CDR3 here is CASTDGTSGGPQETQYF.